The sample holds many counts of the clone carrying this TCR beta chain. The sample originates from a study of T-cell reconstitution after alpha-beta-depleted transplantation in children. The library targeted TCRbeta and was prepared with unique molecular identifiers. Each CDR3 protein gets one entry after TCRdb re-called the PCR reads with MiXCR. The top ten clones hold around 2.6% of a sample with about 72,000 distinct CDR3 sequences, 5.5% to 7.5% of them seen once. CDR3 length equals 12 residues. Trimming cost V 6 bases and J 6 bases, with 6 bases left between them. Germline assignment: CDR1 MNHEY and CDR2 SVGAGI.

This chain joins TRBV6-5 and TRBJ1-6; D is unresolved. Sequenced material: PBMCs from the stem cell graft donor, taken from the stem cell graft. This sequence originates from a human donor who donated a stem cell graft to a child with acute lymphoblastic leukemia. The CDR3 DNA is TGTGCCAGCAGCCTTCCTAATTCACCCCTCCACTTT. Amino acids: CASSLPNSPLHF.